These T cell receptor beta chains were read from a single sample in a study of human CD8 memory T cell subsets. TCRdb reprocessed the 5' RACE reads, with one entry per CDR3 protein and no DNA. This repertoire includes almost 7,500 distinct CDR3 sequences. The sequencing sample was made of CD8+ T cells from PBMCs. The receptors were gathered from a human donor in good health. Both conserved end residues are part of each CDR3. Where a row states a size, it is once, few, many or the class of an expanded clone; other rows omit it.

cdr3_aa	clone_size	v_call	j_call
CASSEDRDSYSYEQYF	NA	TRBV6-1	TRBJ2-7
CASSYSNPTFSTDTQYF	NA	TRBV6-6	TRBJ2-3
CASSEGAGDQPQHF	NA	TRBV10-2	TRBJ1-5
CATLTHDRDPVSYEQYF	NA	TRBV19	TRBJ2-7
CASSVGRTAYEQYF	NA	TRBV9	TRBJ2-7
CASRPETGNTGELFF	large	TRBV28	TRBJ2-2
CASRFEHNEQFF	medium-sized	TRBV7-9	TRBJ2-1
CASSLETASYNEQFF	NA	TRBV5-1	TRBJ2-1
CASSGTGSGGFYNEQFF	NA	TRBV12-3/TRBV12-4	TRBJ2-1
CASSPQDRGPYNEQFF	NA	TRBV25-1	TRBJ2-1
CASSFTGTIYEQYF	NA	TRBV7-9	TRBJ2-7
CASSWRQGAAGELFF	NA	TRBV5-1	TRBJ2-2
CASSLRTSGGLETQYF	NA	TRBV27	TRBJ2-5
CASSLLPGPSVPDTQYF	NA	TRBV13	TRBJ2-3
CASSSRFSSYNEQFF	NA	TRBV11-2	TRBJ2-1
CASSVEGGIAYEQYF	NA	TRBV9	TRBJ2-7
CASSPYRELFF	NA	TRBV6-2/TRBV6-3	TRBJ2-2
CASSFIVVTSGTYEQYF	NA	TRBV28	TRBJ2-7
CASSESHIGTSGNNEQFF	NA	TRBV6-1	TRBJ2-1
CASSVYSGVSGYTF	medium-sized	TRBV13	TRBJ1-2
CASSYRDRGGNEQFF	NA	TRBV4-1	TRBJ2-1
CASSPQGTVQETQYF	NA	TRBV18	TRBJ2-5
CASSTPDGYTF	medium-sized	TRBV7-9	TRBJ1-2
CSAPHPTEGELFF	NA	TRBV20-1	TRBJ2-2
CASSLGQGRGTQYF	NA	TRBV11-3	TRBJ2-3
CASSRTSVTRETQYF	NA	TRBV7-2	TRBJ2-5